The T cell receptor beta chain described here comes from a study of T cell responses to AZD1222 COVID-19 vaccine. V lost 0 bases to trimming and J lost 3 bases, with 11 bases between them. This CDR3 spans 15 amino acids. The germline V gene encodes CDR1 SGHRS and CDR2 YFSETQ. Data came from immunoSEQ multiplex PCR; TCRdb stores just in-frame clones and leaves some out. The repertoire holds 150,000 to 200,000 clones, with around 94% as singletons. The chain links TRBV5-1 to TRBJ2-3; D is unresolved. This receptor was obtained from an adult who received the AZD1222 COVID-19 vaccine. The sequences come from peripheral blood, collected 28 days after the second AZD1222 dose. The CDR3 nucleotides are TGCGCCAGCAGCTTGGTTGTTATGGGTACAGATACGCAGTATTTT. Its translation is CASSLVVMGTDTQYF.